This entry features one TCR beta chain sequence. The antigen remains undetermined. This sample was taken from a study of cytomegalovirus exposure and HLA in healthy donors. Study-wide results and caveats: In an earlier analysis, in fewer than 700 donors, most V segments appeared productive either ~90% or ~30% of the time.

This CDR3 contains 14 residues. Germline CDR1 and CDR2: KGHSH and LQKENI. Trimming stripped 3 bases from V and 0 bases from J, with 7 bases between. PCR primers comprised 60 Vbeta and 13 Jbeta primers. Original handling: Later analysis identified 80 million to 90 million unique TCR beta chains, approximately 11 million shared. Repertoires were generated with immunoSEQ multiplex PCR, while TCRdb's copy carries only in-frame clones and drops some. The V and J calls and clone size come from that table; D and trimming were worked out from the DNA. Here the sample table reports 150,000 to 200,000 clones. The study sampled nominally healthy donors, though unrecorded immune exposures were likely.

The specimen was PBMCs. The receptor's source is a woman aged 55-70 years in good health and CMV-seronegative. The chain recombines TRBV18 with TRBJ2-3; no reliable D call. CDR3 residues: CASSPVASTDTQYF. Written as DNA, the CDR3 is TGTGCCAGCTCACCGGTGGCAAGCACAGATACGCAGTATTTT.